The clone carrying this T cell receptor beta chain was found many times. Its antigen is as yet unknown. Each patient went into thyroid surgery without having received any treatment. Trimming took 3 bases from V and 8 from J, leaving 8 bases between them. Germline V gene lookup returns CDR1 LGHNT and CDR2 FRNRAP. The CDR3 loop spans 13 amino acids. This specimen comes from a study of metastatic and nonmetastatic thyroid tumors. About the research overall: The authors compared repertoires across blood and tumor or nodule tissue from malignant and benign thyroid patients.

Study-wide results and limits: In both blood and tumor samples, TCR beta diversity was reported significantly higher for malignant than benign nodules.

Original analysis: Across clinicopathological groups, CDR3 differences served as the basis for building a distant-metastasis classifier for papillary thyroid cancer. TCRdb reprocessed the PCR reads using MiXCR. None of the V and J calls come from the authors' own analysis; TCRdb made them. The sample yields under 40,000 clones, approximately 16% seen once. The J gene is TRBJ1-6, the V gene TRBV12-5, with a possible D match to TRBD1 (6 bases). Sequencing used blood. The clonotype originates from a female donor with papillary thyroid cancer or a benign thyroid nodule (not recorded which). Some clones in this sample may be carry-over from other donors' samples. The CDR3 DNA reads TGTGCTAGTGGTTTAAGACAGGATTCACCCCTCCACTTT. Translated, it gives CASGLRQDSPLHF.